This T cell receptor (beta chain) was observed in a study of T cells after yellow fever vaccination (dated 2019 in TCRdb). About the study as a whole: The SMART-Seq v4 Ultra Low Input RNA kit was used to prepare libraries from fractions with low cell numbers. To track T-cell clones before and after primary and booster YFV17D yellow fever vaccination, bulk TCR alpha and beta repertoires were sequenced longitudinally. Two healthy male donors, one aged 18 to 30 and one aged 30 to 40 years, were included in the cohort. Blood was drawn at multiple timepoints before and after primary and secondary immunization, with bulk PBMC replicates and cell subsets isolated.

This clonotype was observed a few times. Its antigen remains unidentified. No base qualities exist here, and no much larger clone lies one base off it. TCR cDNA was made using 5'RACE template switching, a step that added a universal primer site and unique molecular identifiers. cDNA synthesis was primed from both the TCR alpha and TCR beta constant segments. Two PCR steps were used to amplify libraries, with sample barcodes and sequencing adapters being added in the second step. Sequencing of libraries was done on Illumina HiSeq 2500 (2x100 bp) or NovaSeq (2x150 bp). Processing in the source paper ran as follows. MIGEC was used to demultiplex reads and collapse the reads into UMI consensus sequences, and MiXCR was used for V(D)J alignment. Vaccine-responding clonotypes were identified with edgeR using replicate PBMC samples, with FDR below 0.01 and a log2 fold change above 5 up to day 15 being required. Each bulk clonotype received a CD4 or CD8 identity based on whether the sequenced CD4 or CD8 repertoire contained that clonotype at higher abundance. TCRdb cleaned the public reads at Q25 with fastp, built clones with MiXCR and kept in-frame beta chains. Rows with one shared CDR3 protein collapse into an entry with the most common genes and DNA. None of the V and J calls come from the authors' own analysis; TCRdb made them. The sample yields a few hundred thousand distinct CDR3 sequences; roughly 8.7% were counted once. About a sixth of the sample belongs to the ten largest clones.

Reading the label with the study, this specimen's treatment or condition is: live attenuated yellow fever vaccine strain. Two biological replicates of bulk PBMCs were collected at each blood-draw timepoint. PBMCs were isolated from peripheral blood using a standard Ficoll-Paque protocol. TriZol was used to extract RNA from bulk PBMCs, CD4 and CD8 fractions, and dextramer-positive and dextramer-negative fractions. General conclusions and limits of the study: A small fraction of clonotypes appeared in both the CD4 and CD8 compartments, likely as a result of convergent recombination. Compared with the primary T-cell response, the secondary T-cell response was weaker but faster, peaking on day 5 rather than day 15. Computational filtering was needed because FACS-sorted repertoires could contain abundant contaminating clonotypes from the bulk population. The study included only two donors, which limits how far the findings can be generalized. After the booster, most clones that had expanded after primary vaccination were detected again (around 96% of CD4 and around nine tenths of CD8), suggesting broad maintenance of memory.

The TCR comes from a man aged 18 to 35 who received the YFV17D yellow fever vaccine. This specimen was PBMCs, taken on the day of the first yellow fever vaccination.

The CDR3 in this case is CASSYLRQGQSPLHF. The DNA is TGTGCCAGCAGTTACCTCCGACAGGGTCAATCACCCCTCCACTTT. The chain links TRBV6-5 with TRBJ1-6; 7 nucleotides in the junction match TRBD1. Trimming removed 2 bases from V and 10 bases from J; the gene matches leave 8 bases unexplained. As encoded in the germline V gene, CDR1 is MNHEY while CDR2 is SVGAGI. Inclusive of the bounding cysteine and phenylalanine, the CDR3 is 15 residues long. Kept here is only the CDR3 DNA, which spans 45 bases and is read in frame from base 1.